The T cell receptor beta chain under discussion was sequenced for a study of spatial heterogeneity in lung cancer. Study overall: Alpha-chain detections were consistently fewer than beta-chain detections among the sequences. Study-wide points: Relative to follow-up, resection was when ubiquitous expanded tumor TCRs appeared more in blood.

One entry per CDR3 protein results from TCRdb running MiXCR on the 5' RACE reads. The sample yields about 23,000 distinct CDR3 sequences, around 4.7% seen once. Time point reported: sample taken at primary tumor resection. Donors were roughly 70 untreated early-stage non-small cell lung cancer patients. Whole RNA, which was extracted from tumor, nontumor lung tissue or frozen PBMC, was sequenced without any cell sorting. In this sample, this clonotype turned up many times. Its antigen is as yet unknown. This specimen consisted of PBMCs, obtained at surgery. This sequence originates from a male donor with early-stage non-small cell lung cancer.

The CDR3 region has the DNA TGTGCCAGCAGCTTCGCCGGGACAGTGATTTACGAGCAGTACTTC. Translation gives CASSFAGTVIYEQYF. The chain couples TRBV5-4 to TRBJ2-7; 7 positions match TRBD1. The germline V gene has CDR1 SGHNT and CDR2 YYREEE (reference sequence). The CDR3 is made up of 15 amino acids. V was pared by 2 bases and J by 4 bases, with 9 bases of the junction left unmatched.